These 14 T cell receptor beta chains were all obtained from the same sample, sequenced in a study of cytomegalovirus exposure and HLA in healthy donors. The PCR made use of 60 Vbeta and 13 Jbeta primers. Profiled with immunoSEQ multiplex PCR; TCRdb holds only in-frame clones, not every one. The sample has 85,000 to 100,000 clones, 64% seen once; the top ten hold more than 2.5%. Sequenced sample: PBMCs. The origin of the receptors is a man between 60 and 75 years old in good health and CMV-seronegative.

This chain uses TRBV23-1 with TRBJ2-7; a possible D gene is TRBD1 (6 bases). TRBV23-1 falls under the ORF class, with uncertain function. This CDR3 has 16 amino acids. V was pared by 3 bases and J by 5 bases, with 20 bases between. This CDR3 is CASSHISAGDRNEQYF. In nucleotides, the CDR3 is TGCGCCAGCAGTCACATATCAGCAGGGGATAGAAACGAGCAGTACTTC.

The rearrangement links TRBV6-1 to TRBJ2-7; maybe TRBD2 (6 bases). CDR1 and CDR2 (germline): MNHNS, SASEGT. The CDR3 spans 14 residues. As DNA, the CDR3 is TGTGCCAGCAGTGAAGTGATTAGCGGAAGGGCCCCATTCGTC. This sequence encodes CASSEVISGRAPFV.

There are a few counts of this clone. The genes are TRBV19 and TRBJ1-1; tentative D call: TRBD1 (5 bases). The CDR3 loop spans 14 amino acids. Germline CDR1 and CDR2: LNHDA and SQIVND (reference sequence). V lost 6 bases, J lost 6 bases, and 17 bases lay in between. In DNA form, the CDR3 reads TGTGCCAGTAGAGAAAGGGGTAATATAGCTGAAGCTTTCTTT. This gives the protein CASRERGNIAEAFF.

V is TRBV5-6 and J is TRBJ2-2; unclear D gene. The CDR3 contains 16 residues. The germline V gene encodes CDR1 SGHDT and CDR2 YYEEEE. The V and J ends lost 7 bases and 0 bases respectively, with 16 bases between them. The CDR3 DNA follows: TGTGCCAGCTGTGTTATTGCCAGATCGAACACCGGGGAGCTGTTTTTT. Encoded protein: CASCVIARSNTGELFF. Full variable domain (outside the CDR3, taken from reference TRBV5-6 and TRBJ2-2): DAGVTQSPTHLIKTRGQQVTLRCSPKSGHDTVSWYQQALGQGPQFIFQYYEEEERQRGNFPDRFSGHQFPNYSSELNVNALLLGDSALYLCASCVIARSNTGELFFGEGSRLTVL.

This chain joins TRBV27 and TRBJ1-1; D ambiguous. With 6 bases removed from V and 5 bases from J, the gap between germline ends came to 22 bases. The CDR3 length is 16 residues. Germline assignment: CDR1 MNHEY and CDR2 SMNVEV (reference sequence). This chain's CDR3 is CASSPPSKWRGTEAFF. In DNA, the CDR3 is TGTGCCAGCAGCCCCCCCTCCAAGTGGCGAGGGACTGAAGCTTTCTTT.

The chain has TRBV10-1 and TRBJ2-1; the match to TRBD1 covers 7 bases. Germline CDR1 reads WNHNN; CDR2 reads SYGVQD (reference sequence). The CDR3 is 17 residues long. J was trimmed by 5 bases and V by 7 bases; bases with no gene match: 17. The CDR3 reads CASISGITGQVNNEQFF. As DNA, the CDR3 is TGCGCCAGCATATCGGGGATAACCGGACAGGTCAACAATGAGCAGTTCTTC.

This clone was seen a few times. V usage is TRBV6-5 and J usage is TRBJ1-1, with 8 nucleotides matching TRBD1. CDR3 length: 13 amino acids. Per germline, CDR1 MNHEY and CDR2 SVGAGI. The J segment lost 8 bases and the V segment lost 6 bases, leaving 8 bases of the junction unmatched. CDR3 loop: CASSLFPGGEAFF. The CDR3 nucleotides read TGTGCCAGCAGCCTCTTTCCAGGGGGCGAAGCTTTCTTT.

V and J are TRBV28 and TRBJ2-7; 8 nucleotides align to TRBD1. After removal of 11 bases from V and 6 bases from J, the junction contained 9 bases not matched to a gene. The V gene's germline CDR1 is MDHEN and CDR2 SYDVKM. The length of the CDR3 is 12 residues. This chain's CDR3 is CASWTGLSEQYF. As DNA, the CDR3 is TGTGCCTCCTGGACAGGGCTAAGCGAGCAGTACTTC.

This chain links TRBV6-4 with TRBJ1-2; D perhaps matches TRBD1 (5 bases). The CDR3 totals 16 residues. V dropped 0 bases and J dropped 8 bases, with 19 bases sitting between them. Germline assignment: CDR1 MRHNA and CDR2 SNTAGT. This chain's CDR3 is CASSDSTGTAGIGYTF. CDR3 coding DNA: TGTGCCAGCAGTGACTCGACGGGGACGGCGGGGATCGGCTACACCTTC.

The table lists this clone with a few counts. The rearrangement joins TRBV7-8 to TRBJ1-6; D perhaps matches TRBD1 (6 bases). Germline CDR1 and CDR2: SGHVS and FQNEAQ. The ends were cut back, 2 bases at V and 8 bases at J, with 7 bases in the middle. The CDR3 extends over 13 amino acids. Here the CDR3 DNA reads TGTGCCAGCAGCTTAAAGGGGGATTCACCCCTCCACTTT. The encoded protein is CASSLKGDSPLHF.

The chain is built from TRBV4-2 and TRBJ2-6; the match to TRBD1 covers 7 bases. From germline, CDR1 is LGHNA and CDR2 YNFKEQ. This CDR3 has 15 amino acids. The V gene end was trimmed by 4 bases and the J gene end by 2 bases; junction bases not matched to a gene: 2. CDR3 nucleotides: TGTGCCAGCAGCCCAACAGGGGCTGGGGCCAACGTCCTGACTTTC. Its translation: CASSPTGAGANVLTF.

In DNA, the CDR3 is TGTGCCAGCAGCCGAACACTAGGAGTCTCCTACGAGCAGTACTTC. It codes for CASSRTLGVSYEQYF. The V call is TRBV7-9, the J call TRBJ2-7; maybe TRBD2 (5 bases). Germline CDR1 and CDR2: SEHNR and FQNEAQ (reference sequence). The CDR3 sequence is 15 residues long. Between the trimmed V and J ends, which lost 5 bases and 0 bases, there was a span of 14 bases.

This clone was observed a handful of times. V is TRBV11-3 and J is TRBJ2-7; D possibly corresponds to TRBD1 (5 bases). Trimming shortened V by 3 bases and J by 0 bases, and 12 bases separated the two germline ends. CDR1 and CDR2 from the germline V gene are SGHNT and YENEEA. The CDR3 consists of 15 residues. In nucleotides, the CDR3 is TGTGCCAGCAGCTTTACCTTGGACACCTCCTACGAGCAGTACTTC. As protein: CASSFTLDTSYEQYF.

The chain carries TRBV19 and TRBJ1-1; the match to TRBD1 covers 10 bases. J was trimmed by 0 bases and V by 5 bases; bases with no gene match: 3. The CDR3 contains 15 residues. Germline CDR1 and CDR2: LNHDA and SQIVND (reference sequence). The CDR3, as DNA: TGTGCCAGTAGTCCTGGGACAGGGGTGAACACTGAAGCTTTCTTT. Translated, it gives CASSPGTGVNTEAFF.